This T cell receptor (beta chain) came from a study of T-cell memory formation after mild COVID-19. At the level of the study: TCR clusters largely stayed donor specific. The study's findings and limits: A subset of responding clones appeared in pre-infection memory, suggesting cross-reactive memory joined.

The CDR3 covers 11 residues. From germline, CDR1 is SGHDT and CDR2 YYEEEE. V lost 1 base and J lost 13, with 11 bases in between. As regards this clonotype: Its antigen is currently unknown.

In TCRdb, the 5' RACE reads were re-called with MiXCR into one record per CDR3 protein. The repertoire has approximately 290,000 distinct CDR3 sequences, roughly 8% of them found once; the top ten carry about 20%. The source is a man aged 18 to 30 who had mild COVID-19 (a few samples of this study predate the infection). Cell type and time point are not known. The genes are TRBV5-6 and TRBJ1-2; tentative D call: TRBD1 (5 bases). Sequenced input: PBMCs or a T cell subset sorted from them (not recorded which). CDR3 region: CASSLFGGCTF. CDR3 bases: TGTGCCAGCAGCTTGTTTGGGGGATGCACCTTC.